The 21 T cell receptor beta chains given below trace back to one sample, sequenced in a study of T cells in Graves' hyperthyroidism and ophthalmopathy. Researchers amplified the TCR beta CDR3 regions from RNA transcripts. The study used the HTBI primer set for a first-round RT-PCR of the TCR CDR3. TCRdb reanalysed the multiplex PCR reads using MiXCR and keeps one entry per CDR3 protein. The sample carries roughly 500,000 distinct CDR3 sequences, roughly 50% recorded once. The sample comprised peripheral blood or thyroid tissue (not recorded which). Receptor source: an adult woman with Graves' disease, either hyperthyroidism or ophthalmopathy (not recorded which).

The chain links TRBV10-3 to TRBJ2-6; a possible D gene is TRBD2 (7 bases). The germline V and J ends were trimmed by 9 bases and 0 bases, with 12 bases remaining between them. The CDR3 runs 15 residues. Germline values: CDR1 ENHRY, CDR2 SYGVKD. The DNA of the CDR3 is TGTGCCATAAAGAGGGGGGGCTCTGGGGCCAACGTCCTGACTTTC. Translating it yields CAIKRGGSGANVLTF.

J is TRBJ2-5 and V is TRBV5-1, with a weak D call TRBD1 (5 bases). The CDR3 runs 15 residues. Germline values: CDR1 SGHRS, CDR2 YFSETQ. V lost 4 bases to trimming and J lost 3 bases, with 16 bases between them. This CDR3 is CASSVDSPKEETQYF. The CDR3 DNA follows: TGCGCCAGCAGCGTTGACAGTCCTAAAGAAGAGACCCAGTACTTC. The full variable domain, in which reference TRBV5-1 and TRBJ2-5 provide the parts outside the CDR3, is KAGVTQTPRYLIKTRGQQVTLSCSPISGHRSVSWYQQTPGQGLQFLFEYFSETQRNKGNFPGRFSGRQFSNSRSEMNVSTLELGDSALYLCASSVDSPKEETQYFGPGTRLLVL.

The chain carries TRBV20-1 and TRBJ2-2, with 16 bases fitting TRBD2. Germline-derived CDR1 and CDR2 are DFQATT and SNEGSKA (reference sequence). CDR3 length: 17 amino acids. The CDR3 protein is CTAKKAGTSGRAGELFF. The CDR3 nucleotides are TGCACCGCAAAAAAAGCCGGGACTAGCGGGAGGGCGGGGGAGCTGTTTTTT.

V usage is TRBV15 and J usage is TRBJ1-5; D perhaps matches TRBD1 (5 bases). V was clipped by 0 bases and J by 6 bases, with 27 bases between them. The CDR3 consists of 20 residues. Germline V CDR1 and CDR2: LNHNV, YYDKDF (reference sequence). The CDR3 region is CATSRDLPVAGRLSGQPQHF. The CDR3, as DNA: TGTGCCACCAGCAGAGATCTGCCCGTGGCAGGGAGGTTAAGCGGTCAGCCCCAGCATTTT.

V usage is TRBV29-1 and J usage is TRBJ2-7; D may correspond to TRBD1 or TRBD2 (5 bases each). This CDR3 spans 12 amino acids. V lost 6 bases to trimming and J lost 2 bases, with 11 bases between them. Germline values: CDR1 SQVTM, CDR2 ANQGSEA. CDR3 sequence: CSVEDITYEQYF. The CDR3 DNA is TGCAGCGTGGAGGACATCACCTACGAGCAGTACTTC.

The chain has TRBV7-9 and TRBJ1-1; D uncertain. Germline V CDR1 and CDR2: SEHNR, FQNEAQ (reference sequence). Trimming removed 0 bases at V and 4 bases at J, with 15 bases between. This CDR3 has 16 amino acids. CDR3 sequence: CASSLAYGESRTEAFF. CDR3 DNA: TGTGCCAGCAGCTTAGCGTACGGAGAATCACGCACTGAAGCTTTCTTT.

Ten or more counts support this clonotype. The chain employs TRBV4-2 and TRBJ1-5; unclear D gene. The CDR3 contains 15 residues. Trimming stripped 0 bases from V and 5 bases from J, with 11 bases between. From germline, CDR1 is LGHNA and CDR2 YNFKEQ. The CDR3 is CASSQDSGPDQPQHF. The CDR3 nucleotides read TGTGCCAGCAGCCAAGATTCGGGTCCCGATCAGCCCCAGCATTTT.

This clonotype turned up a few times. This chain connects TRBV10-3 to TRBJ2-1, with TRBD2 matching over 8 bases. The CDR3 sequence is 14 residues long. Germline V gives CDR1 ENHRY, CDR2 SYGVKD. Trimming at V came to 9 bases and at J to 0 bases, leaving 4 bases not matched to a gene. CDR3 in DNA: TGTGCCATTCTAGCGGGTAGCTCCTACAATGAGCAGTTCTTC. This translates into CAILAGSSYNEQFF.

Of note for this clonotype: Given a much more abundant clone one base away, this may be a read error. This chain's CDR3 is CASTTYRESTGELLF. The CDR3, as DNA: TGTGCCAGCACCACCTACAGGGAGAGCACCGGGGAGCTGCTTTTT. V is TRBV12-3 or TRBV12-4 and J is TRBJ2-2; maybe TRBD1 (6 bases). This CDR3 region has 15 residues.

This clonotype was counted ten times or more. The DNA of the CDR3 is TGTGCCAGCAGCCAAGGAGGGCCGGGGGGCTACGAGCAGTACTTC. Translating it yields CASSQGGPGGYEQYF. The chain links TRBV3-1 to TRBJ2-7; 7 bases align to TRBD2. Losses at the gene ends were 1 base for V and 3 bases for J; bases not matched to a gene: 6. CDR1 and CDR2 from the germline V gene are LGHDT and YNNKEL (reference sequence). CDR3 length equals 15 residues.

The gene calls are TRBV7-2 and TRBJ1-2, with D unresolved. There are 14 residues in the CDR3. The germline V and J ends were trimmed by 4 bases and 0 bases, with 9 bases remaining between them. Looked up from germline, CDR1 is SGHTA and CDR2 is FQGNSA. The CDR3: CASSSQTANYGYTF. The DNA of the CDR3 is TGTGCCAGCAGCTCCCAAACAGCTAACTATGGCTACACCTTC.

CDR3 nucleotide sequence: TGTGCCAGCAGCTTGATCACAGTTCCCGAGCAGTTCTTC. The encoded protein is CASSLITVPEQFF. The chain employs TRBV7-6 and TRBJ2-1; D gene uncertain. The ends were cut back, 3 bases at V and 10 bases at J, with 13 bases in the middle. This CDR3 region has 13 residues. In germline, CDR1 is SGHVS, CDR2 FNYEAQ.

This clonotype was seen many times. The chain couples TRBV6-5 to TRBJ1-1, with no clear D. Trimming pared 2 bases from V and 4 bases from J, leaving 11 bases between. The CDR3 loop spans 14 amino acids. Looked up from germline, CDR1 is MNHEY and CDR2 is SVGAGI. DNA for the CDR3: TGTGCCAGCAGTTACGTATCGGGTTCCACTGAAGCTTTCTTT. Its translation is CASSYVSGSTEAFF.

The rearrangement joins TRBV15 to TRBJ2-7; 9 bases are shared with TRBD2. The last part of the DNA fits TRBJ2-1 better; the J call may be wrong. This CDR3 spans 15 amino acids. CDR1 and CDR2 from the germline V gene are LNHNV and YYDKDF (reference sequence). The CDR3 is CATSSLAGAYNEQFF. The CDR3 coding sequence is TGTGCCACCAGCAGTTTAGCGGGAGCCTACAATGAGCAGTTCTTC.

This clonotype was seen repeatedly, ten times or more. The CDR3 nucleotides are TGCAGCGTCGAACCGGGACAGGGGGCTCAGGAGACCCAGTACTTC. Translating it yields CSVEPGQGAQETQYF. This chain links TRBV29-1 with TRBJ2-5; 12 bases agree with TRBD1. Trimming removed 6 bases from V and 5 bases from J; junction bases left unmatched: 10. This CDR3 region has 15 residues. Germline CDR1 and CDR2: SQVTM and ANQGSEA.

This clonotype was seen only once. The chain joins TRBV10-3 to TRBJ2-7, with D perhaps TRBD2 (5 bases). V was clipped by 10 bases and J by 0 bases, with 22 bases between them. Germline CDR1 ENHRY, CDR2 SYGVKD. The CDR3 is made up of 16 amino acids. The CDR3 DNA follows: TGTGCCACCCGGCAAACTAGTTCCGGGATCTCCTACGAGCAGTACTTC. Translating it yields CATRQTSSGISYEQYF.

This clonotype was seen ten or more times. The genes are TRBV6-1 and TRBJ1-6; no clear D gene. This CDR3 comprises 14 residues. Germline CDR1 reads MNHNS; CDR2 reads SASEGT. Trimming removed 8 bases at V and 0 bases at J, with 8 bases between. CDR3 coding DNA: TGTGCCAGCGCGGTTAGCTCCTATAATTCACCCCTCCACTTT. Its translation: CASAVSSYNSPLHF.

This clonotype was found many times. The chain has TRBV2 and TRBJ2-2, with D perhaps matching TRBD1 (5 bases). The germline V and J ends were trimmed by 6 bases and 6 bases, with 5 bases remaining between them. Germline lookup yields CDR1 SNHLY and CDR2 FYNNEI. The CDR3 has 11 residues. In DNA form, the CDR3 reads TGTGCCAGCAGAGGGGCCGGGGAGCTGTTTTTT. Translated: CASRGAGELFF.

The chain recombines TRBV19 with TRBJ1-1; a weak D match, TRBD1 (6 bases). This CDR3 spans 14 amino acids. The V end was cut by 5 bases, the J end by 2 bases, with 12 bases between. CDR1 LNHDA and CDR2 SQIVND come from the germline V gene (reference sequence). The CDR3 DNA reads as TGTGCCAGTAGTTGGCAGGGGTTAAACACTGAAGCTTTCTTT. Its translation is CASSWQGLNTEAFF.

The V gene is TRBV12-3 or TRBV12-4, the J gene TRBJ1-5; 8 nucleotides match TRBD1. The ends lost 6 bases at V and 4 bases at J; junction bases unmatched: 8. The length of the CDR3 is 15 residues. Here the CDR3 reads CASSTGTGGNQPQHF. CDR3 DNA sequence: TGTGCCAGCAGCACCGGGACAGGTGGGAATCAGCCCCAGCATTTT.

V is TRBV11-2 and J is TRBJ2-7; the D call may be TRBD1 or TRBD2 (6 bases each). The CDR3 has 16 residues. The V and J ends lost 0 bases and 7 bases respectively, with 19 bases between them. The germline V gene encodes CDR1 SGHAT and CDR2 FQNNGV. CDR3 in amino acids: CASSLEGLRGPWEQYF. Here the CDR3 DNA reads TGTGCCAGCAGCTTAGAAGGACTTCGGGGGCCCTGGGAGCAGTACTTC.